A selection of T cell receptor beta chains follows, all from one sample in a study of identical twins. TCRdb recomputed calls from the 5' RACE reads with MiXCR, one row per CDR3 protein. The sample consists of approximately 530,000 distinct CDR3 sequences, 20% to 25% of them appearing once. These sequences were also reported in another study, on yellow fever vaccine responses in identical twins.

Specimen: CD4+ T cells sorted from blood. Receptor source: a woman under 30 in good health. CDR3s include the opening cysteine and the closing phenylalanine or tryptophan. Fields, in order: J gene, clone size, D gene, V gene, CDR3 protein, CDR3 DNA. A D gene is named only where the DNA matches it firmly. Where a row states a size, it is once, few, many or the class of an expanded clone; other rows omit it.

>TRBJ2-3|few|.|TRBV20-1
CSARDRVDTQYF
TGCAGTGCTAGAGATCGGGTAGATACGCAGTATTTT
>TRBJ2-7|few|TRBD1|TRBV6-1
CASRRQGTASYEQYF
TGTGCCAGCAGACGACAGGGGACTGCCTCCTACGAGCAGTACTTC
>TRBJ1-1|few|.|TRBV19
CASSIRNTEAFF
TGTGCCAGTAGTATCAGGAACACTGAAGCTTTCTTT
>TRBJ2-1|few|TRBD2|TRBV12-3/TRBV12-4
CASSLTSGSVNEQFF
TGTGCCAGCAGTTTAACTAGCGGGAGTGTGAATGAGCAGTTCTTC
>TRBJ1-1|.|.|TRBV19
CASSITNTEAFF
TGTGCCAGTAGTATAACGAACACTGAAGCTTTCTTT
>TRBJ2-1|.|TRBD2|TRBV10-3
CAISESTLAGGDEQFF
TGTGCCATCAGTGAGTCGACTCTAGCGGGAGGCGATGAGCAGTTCTTC
>TRBJ2-2|few|TRBD2|TRBV12-3/TRBV12-4
CASRIAGGHTGELFF
TGTGCCAGCAGAATAGCGGGGGGGCACACCGGGGAGCTGTTTTTT
>TRBJ1-2|.|.|TRBV5-1
CASSLDSVSTF
TGCGCCAGCAGCTTGGACTCAGTCTCCACCTTC
>TRBJ1-6|.|.|TRBV21-1
CASSKIGPTEPLHF
TGTGCCAGCAGCAAAATAGGCCCGACTGAGCCCCTCCACTTT
>TRBJ2-5|.|TRBD2|TRBV7-9
CASTRWGGDSLQETQYF
TGTGCCAGCACCCGCTGGGGGGGGGACTCCCTCCAAGAGACCCAGTACTTC
>TRBJ2-1|few|.|TRBV5-1
CASSLALAVNEQFF
TGCGCCAGCAGCTTGGCCCTCGCGGTCAATGAGCAGTTCTTC
>TRBJ2-4|few|TRBD2|TRBV5-1
CASSWGGLRTGNIQYF
TGCGCCAGCAGCTGGGGGGGTCTCCGCACAGGAAACATTCAGTACTTC
>TRBJ2-5|few|.|TRBV28
CASSLLQGRGTQYF
TGTGCCAGCAGTTTACTACAGGGGAGGGGGACCCAGTACTTC
>TRBJ2-2|few|.|TRBV10-3
CAISEDPSTTGELFF
TGTGCCATCAGTGAGGACCCCTCGACCACCGGGGAGCTGTTTTTT
>TRBJ1-2|.|.|TRBV20-1
CSARRGGTPGYTF
TGCAGTGCTAGGAGAGGAGGAACTCCGGGCTACACCTTC
>TRBJ2-1|few|.|TRBV3-1
CASSQDRLVHEQFF
TGTGCCAGCAGCCAAGATCGGCTAGTCCATGAGCAGTTCTTC
>TRBJ1-4|.|.|TRBV27
CATTPNGGGNEKLFF
TGTGCCACCACCCCAAACGGGGGTGGTAATGAAAAACTGTTTTTT
>TRBJ1-5|.|TRBD1|TRBV12-3/TRBV12-4
CASSLATGDNQPQHF
TGTGCCAGCAGTTTAGCGACAGGGGACAATCAGCCCCAGCATTTT
>TRBJ2-4|.|.|TRBV18
CASSPPSLGNIQYF
TGTGCCAGCTCACCACCCAGCCTAGGAAACATTCAGTACTTC
>TRBJ2-5|.|TRBD2|TRBV11-2
CASSLLRTSQETQYF
TGTGCCAGCAGCTTATTGAGGACTAGCCAAGAGACCCAGTACTTC
>TRBJ1-6|few|.|TRBV28
CASSLGRSPLHF
TGTGCCAGCAGTTTGGGGCGCTCACCCCTCCACTTT
>TRBJ2-5|.|TRBD1|TRBV5-1
CASRKALKTGAELAQETQYF
TGCGCCAGCAGGAAAGCTCTAAAGACAGGGGCCGAATTGGCCCAAGAGACCCAGTACTTC
>TRBJ2-2|.|.|TRBV5-1
CASSLAGASNTGELFF
TGCGCCAGCAGCTTGGCAGGGGCCTCGAACACCGGGGAGCTGTTTTTT
>TRBJ2-5|few|TRBD1|TRBV5-1
CASSFEPPGTGGGGRETQYF
TGCGCCAGCAGCTTCGAACCCCCCGGGACAGGGGGCGGAGGGAGAGAGACCCAGTACTTC
>TRBJ2-1|.|.|TRBV29-1
CSVSTGKINEQFF
TGCAGCGTCTCGACAGGAAAGATCAATGAGCAGTTCTTC